This T cell receptor beta chain appears in the sequencing data of a study of blood T cell repertoires in COVID-19. Germline lookup yields CDR1 ENHRY and CDR2 SYGVKD. The CDR3 totals 14 residues. V shed 6 bases and J shed 3 bases, with 12 bases lying between them. Clones were read by immunoSEQ multiplex PCR, and TCRdb kept only the in-frame ones, dropping some. This sample yields approximately 230,000 clones, of which under 85% are seen a single time; roughly 4% belongs to the top ten. The chain is built from TRBV10-3 and TRBJ1-5, with D perhaps TRBD1 (5 bases). Input material: peripheral blood. The source of this sequence is a woman in her thirties or forties with active or convalescent COVID-19. CDR3 region: CAIRATGDNQPQHF. The CDR3 DNA reads as TGTGCCATCAGGGCCACAGGAGACAATCAGCCCCAGCATTTT.